A selection of T cell receptor beta chains follows, all from one sample in a study of T cells in Graves' hyperthyroidism and ophthalmopathy. A single record per CDR3 protein comes from TCRdb applying MiXCR to the multiplex PCR reads. The sample comprises some 320,000 distinct CDR3 sequences, roughly 15% of which are singletons, and 34% rests with the top ten. The sequenced sample was blood. All receptors come from a woman aged 40 to 55 with Graves' ophthalmopathy. Both conserved end residues are part of each CDR3. The D gene is left open where the match is weak. Expanded clones get a size class; other rows say once, few or many, or leave the size out.

j_call,d_call,v_call,clone_size,cdr3_aa,cdr3_nt
TRBJ2-3,TRBD2,TRBV20-1,-,CSALRLAGVTDTQYF,TGCAGTGCCCTTCGATTAGCGGGAGTGACAGATACGCAGTATTTT
TRBJ2-1,-,TRBV7-9,many,CASSFTHGNEQFF,TGTGCCAGCAGCTTCACTCACGGGAATGAGCAGTTCTTC
TRBJ1-5,-,TRBV5-1,-,CASSLGAGAGQPQHF,TGCGCCAGCAGCTTGGGAGCAGGGGCAGGCCAGCCCCAGCATTTT
TRBJ1-1,TRBD1,TRBV7-9,-,CASSSWGQGVLRNTEAFF,TGTGCCAGCAGCTCGTGGGGACAGGGGGTTTTAAGGAACACTGAAGCTTTCTTT
TRBJ2-1,-,TRBV12-3/TRBV12-4,many,CASSWAGPFNEQFF,TGTGCCAGCAGCTGGGCCGGCCCCTTCAATGAGCAGTTCTTC
TRBJ2-5,-,TRBV5-4,many,CASSPFKAETQYF,TGTGCCAGCAGCCCCTTTAAGGCAGAGACCCAGTACTTC
TRBJ2-5,-,TRBV20-1,many,CSVVALVGEETQYF,TGCAGTGTAGTAGCCCTAGTGGGAGAAGAGACCCAGTACTTC
TRBJ1-1,-,TRBV6-9,few,CASSEARVSGHTEAFF,TGCGCCAGCAGTGAGGCCCGGGTTAGTGGACACACTGAAGCTTTCTTT
TRBJ2-1,-,TRBV6-2/TRBV6-3,many,CASTHRTGLGGEQFF,TGTGCCAGCACTCACCGGACCGGACTAGGGGGTGAGCAGTTCTTC
TRBJ1-5,-,TRBV5-6,-,CASSLLRGSVSNQPQHF,TGTGCCAGCAGCTTGCTCAGGGGCTCTGTTAGCAATCAGCCCCAGCATTTT
TRBJ1-2,-,TRBV6-1,many,CASSSPSGRNNYGYTF,TGTGCCAGCAGTTCCCCTTCGGGACGAAATAACTATGGCTACACCTTC
TRBJ1-5,-,TRBV27,-,CASKHRLLSNQPQHF,TGTGCCAGCAAACACAGACTCCTTAGCAATCAGCCCCAGCATTTT
TRBJ2-1,TRBD2,TRBV20-1,-,CSARSLAGGDYNEQFF,TGCAGTGCTAGGAGCCTAGCGGGAGGGGACTACAATGAGCAGTTCTTC
TRBJ1-6,-,TRBV9,-,CASSVEVRANSPLHF,TGTGCCAGCAGCGTAGAGGTACGGGCGAATTCACCCCTCCACTTT
TRBJ2-1,-,TRBV27,-,CASGDRRLLGEQFF,TGTGCCAGCGGTGACAGGAGACTTTTGGGTGAGCAGTTCTTC
TRBJ2-6,-,TRBV6-2/TRBV6-3,many,CASSYWGPGANVLTF,TGTGCCAGCAGTTACTGGGGGCCAGGGGCCAACGTCCTGACTTTC
TRBJ2-1,TRBD2,TRBV19,-,CASKPSGLAGRGEQFF,TGTGCCAGTAAACCCTCCGGACTAGCGGGCAGGGGTGAGCAGTTCTTC
TRBJ2-1,-,TRBV7-6,many,CASSLMSRSSYNEQFF,TGTGCCAGCAGCTTAATGAGTAGAAGCTCCTACAATGAGCAGTTCTTC